These T cell receptor beta chains were read from a single sample in a study of cytomegalovirus exposure and HLA in healthy donors. Produced via immunoSEQ multiplex PCR; TCRdb's table is partial and in-frame only. This table holds over 250,000 clones, around two thirds found once. Source material: PBMCs. Receptors originate from a female donor in good health and CMV-seronegative. Both conserved end residues are part of each CDR3. Each record gives: CDR3 protein, CDR3 DNA, J gene, D gene, V gene, clone size. A D gene is named only where the DNA matches it firmly. Clone size is stated in some rows and not others, as once, few, many or a class when expanded.

CDR3aa: CASSLGSGLHSYEQYF
CDR3nt: TGTGCCAGCAGCTTGGGTTCGGGACTCCACTCCTACGAGCAGTACTTC
j_gene: TRBJ2-7
d_gene: -
v_gene: TRBV5-4
abundance: once

CDR3aa: CASSPSSGGVSYEQYF
CDR3nt: TGTGCCAGCAGTCCATCCAGCGGCGGAGTCTCCTACGAGCAGTACTTC
j_gene: TRBJ2-7
d_gene: -
v_gene: TRBV27
abundance: -

CDR3aa: CAWSPLTDTEAFF
CDR3nt: TGTGCCTGGAGTCCCCTCACGGACACTGAAGCTTTCTTT
j_gene: TRBJ1-1
d_gene: -
v_gene: TRBV30
abundance: once

CDR3aa: CASSTRQGPVVGSSYEQYF
CDR3nt: TGTGCCAGCAGTACCAGACAGGGGCCTGTAGTGGGGAGCTCCTACGAGCAGTACTTC
j_gene: TRBJ2-7
d_gene: TRBD1
v_gene: TRBV28
abundance: -

CDR3aa: CASSLQTSGFYNEQFF
CDR3nt: TGTGCCAGCAGTCTCCAAACTAGCGGGTTTTACAATGAGCAGTTCTTC
j_gene: TRBJ2-1
d_gene: TRBD2
v_gene: TRBV27
abundance: once

CDR3aa: CASSLRGTPYNEQFF
CDR3nt: TGTGCCAGCTCTCTCCGGGGGACCCCCTACAATGAGCAGTTCTTC
j_gene: TRBJ2-1
d_gene: -
v_gene: TRBV27
abundance: few

CDR3aa: CASSARQGMNTEAFF
CDR3nt: TGTGCCAGCAGCGCCCGACAGGGCATGAACACTGAAGCTTTCTTT
j_gene: TRBJ1-1
d_gene: TRBD1
v_gene: TRBV5-6
abundance: -

CDR3aa: CASSPLGLAGGIYNEQFF
CDR3nt: TGTGCCAGCAGTCCCCTCGGGCTAGCGGGAGGGATATACAATGAGCAGTTCTTC
j_gene: TRBJ2-1
d_gene: TRBD2
v_gene: TRBV27
abundance: -

CDR3aa: CASSLLDRGGAGTSGKGFEQFF
CDR3nt: TGCGCCAGCAGCTTGTTGGACCGTGGGGGGGCAGGGACTAGCGGGAAGGGGTTTGAGCAGTTCTTC
j_gene: TRBJ2-1
d_gene: TRBD2
v_gene: TRBV5-1
abundance: -

CDR3aa: CSSSPRLRSAGANVLTF
CDR3nt: TGTTCCAGCAGCCCACGACTACGTAGCGCCGGGGCCAACGTCCTGACTTTC
j_gene: TRBJ2-6
d_gene: -
v_gene: TRBV7-9
abundance: -

CDR3aa: CASSLPPPMGAGYTF
CDR3nt: TGTGCCAGCAGCTTACCCCCCCCGATGGGGGCTGGCTACACCTTC
j_gene: TRBJ1-2
d_gene: -
v_gene: TRBV13
abundance: -

CDR3aa: CASSFGTSPAYEQYF
CDR3nt: TGTGCCAGCAGTTTCGGGACTAGCCCAGCCTACGAGCAGTACTTC
j_gene: TRBJ2-7
d_gene: TRBD2
v_gene: TRBV6-5
abundance: -

CDR3aa: CATSPRLAGGGNEQFF
CDR3nt: TGTGCCACCAGCCCCCGTCTAGCGGGAGGGGGCAATGAGCAGTTCTTC
j_gene: TRBJ2-1
d_gene: TRBD2
v_gene: TRBV15
abundance: -

CDR3aa: CASRGQYGYTF
CDR3nt: TGTGCCAGCAGAGGACAGTACGGCTACACCTTC
j_gene: TRBJ1-2
d_gene: -
v_gene: TRBV6-4
abundance: -

CDR3aa: CASSLNRGTGANVLTF
CDR3nt: TGTGCCAGCAGCCTAAACAGGGGCACTGGGGCCAACGTCCTGACTTTC
j_gene: TRBJ2-6
d_gene: TRBD1
v_gene: TRBV11-2
abundance: -

CDR3aa: CASSLGGSSGNTIYF
CDR3nt: TGTGCCAGCAGCTTAGGGGGCAGCTCTGGAAACACCATATATTTT
j_gene: TRBJ1-3
d_gene: -
v_gene: TRBV7-8
abundance: -

CDR3aa: CASSLGAGGAYEQYF
CDR3nt: TGTGCCAGCAGTTTAGGGGCGGGAGGGGCCTACGAGCAGTACTTC
j_gene: TRBJ2-7
d_gene: TRBD2
v_gene: TRBV28
abundance: -

CDR3aa: CASSTRDWGESSAQETQYF
CDR3nt: TGTGCCAGCAGTACGAGGGACTGGGGAGAATCGAGTGCGCAAGAGACCCAGTACTTC
j_gene: TRBJ2-5
d_gene: -
v_gene: TRBV27
abundance: -

CDR3aa: CASSGLFAGGLRNNEQFF
CDR3nt: TGTGCCAGCAGTGGACTTTTTGCGGGAGGCCTGAGGAACAATGAGCAGTTCTTC
j_gene: TRBJ2-1
d_gene: TRBD2
v_gene: TRBV6-1
abundance: -

CDR3aa: CASSEALRGHPSGNTIYF
CDR3nt: TGTGCCAGCAGTGAAGCGCTAAGGGGACATCCCTCTGGAAACACCATATATTTT
j_gene: TRBJ1-3
d_gene: -
v_gene: TRBV6-1
abundance: -

CDR3aa: CASSPGLAGDGIETQYF
CDR3nt: TGTGCCAGCAGCCCGGGACTAGCGGGAGATGGAATTGAGACCCAGTACTTC
j_gene: TRBJ2-5
d_gene: TRBD2
v_gene: TRBV5-4
abundance: -

CDR3aa: CASSLRSQETQHF
CDR3nt: TGTGCCAGTAGTCTGCGGTCCCAAGAGACCCAGCATTTT
j_gene: TRBJ1-5
d_gene: -
v_gene: TRBV19
abundance: -

CDR3aa: CASSLDGHAGNTIYF
CDR3nt: TGTGCCAGCAGCTTGGATGGACACGCTGGAAACACCATATATTTT
j_gene: TRBJ1-3
d_gene: -
v_gene: TRBV11-2
abundance: -

CDR3aa: CASSPPRAGGETQYF
CDR3nt: TGTGCCAGCTCACCCCCCCGAGCGGGAGGAGAGACCCAGTACTTC
j_gene: TRBJ2-5
d_gene: TRBD2
v_gene: TRBV18
abundance: -

CDR3aa: CAAGVGSAGGRNEQFF
CDR3nt: TGTGCCGCCGGTGTTGGTTCGGCGGGAGGGCGGAATGAGCAGTTCTTC
j_gene: TRBJ2-1
d_gene: TRBD2
v_gene: TRBV5-4
abundance: -

CDR3aa: CASSTTSGFSTGELFF
CDR3nt: TGCGCCAGCAGTACTACTAGCGGGTTTTCCACCGGGGAGCTGTTTTTT
j_gene: TRBJ2-2
d_gene: TRBD2
v_gene: TRBV10-1
abundance: -

CDR3aa: CASSDGRDGFYEQYF
CDR3nt: TGTGCCAGCAGCGATGGGCGGGATGGTTTCTACGAGCAGTACTTC
j_gene: TRBJ2-7
d_gene: -
v_gene: TRBV7-8
abundance: -

CDR3aa: CASSIDGTSLRRRSDNEQFF
CDR3nt: TGCGCCAGCAGCATAGATGGGACTAGTTTGAGGCGGCGGTCCGACAATGAGCAGTTCTTC
j_gene: TRBJ2-1
d_gene: TRBD2
v_gene: TRBV5-1
abundance: few

CDR3aa: CASSLAFGTPGGYTF
CDR3nt: TGTGCCAGCAGCTTAGCGTTCGGGACTCCGGGGGGCTACACCTTC
j_gene: TRBJ1-2
d_gene: -
v_gene: TRBV7-2
abundance: -

CDR3aa: CASSWYVRGTEAFF
CDR3nt: TGTGCCAGCAGTTGGTACGTCAGAGGCACTGAAGCTTTCTTT
j_gene: TRBJ1-1
d_gene: -
v_gene: TRBV28
abundance: -

CDR3aa: CASLARLAGGPLYNEQFF
CDR3nt: TGTGCCAGCTTGGCTAGACTAGCGGGAGGTCCCCTTTACAATGAGCAGTTCTTC
j_gene: TRBJ2-1
d_gene: TRBD2
v_gene: TRBV28
abundance: -

CDR3aa: CASNPAGVADTQYF
CDR3nt: TGTGCCAGTAACCCGGCGGGGGTAGCAGATACGCAGTATTTT
j_gene: TRBJ2-3
d_gene: TRBD2
v_gene: TRBV19
abundance: -

CDR3aa: CASSVHTGTEQYF
CDR3nt: TGTGCCAGCAGCGTACATACAGGGACCGAGCAGTACTTC
j_gene: TRBJ2-7
d_gene: -
v_gene: TRBV9
abundance: once

CDR3aa: CASRSILSGWDTEAFF
CDR3nt: TGTGCCAGCAGATCTATTCTCTCAGGGTGGGACACTGAAGCTTTCTTT
j_gene: TRBJ1-1
d_gene: -
v_gene: TRBV28
abundance: -

CDR3aa: CASSLSGAGGYATEAFF
CDR3nt: TGTGCCAGCAGTTTATCGGGGGCAGGGGGCTACGCCACTGAAGCTTTCTTT
j_gene: TRBJ1-1
d_gene: TRBD1
v_gene: TRBV28
abundance: -

CDR3aa: CASSLVGLSKGSYTF
CDR3nt: TGTGCCAGCAGTTTGGTGGGGCTCTCCAAGGGCAGCTACACCTTC
j_gene: TRBJ1-2
d_gene: -
v_gene: TRBV28
abundance: -

CDR3aa: CASFRDNEKLFF
CDR3nt: TGTGCCAGCTTTCGAGATAATGAAAAACTGTTTTTT
j_gene: TRBJ1-4
d_gene: -
v_gene: TRBV18
abundance: -

CDR3aa: CAAEAGTSTDTQYF
CDR3nt: TGTGCCGCTGAAGCGGGGACTAGCACAGATACGCAGTATTTT
j_gene: TRBJ2-3
d_gene: TRBD2
v_gene: TRBV28
abundance: -

CDR3aa: CASSQGTGFDEQFF
CDR3nt: TGTGCCAGCAGCCAGGGGACAGGATTCGATGAGCAGTTCTTC
j_gene: TRBJ2-1
d_gene: TRBD1
v_gene: TRBV4-2
abundance: -

CDR3aa: CASSSGDPGQAYLEQYF
CDR3nt: TGTGCCAGCAGCTCAGGGGACCCGGGACAGGCTTATCTGGAGCAGTACTTC
j_gene: TRBJ2-7
d_gene: TRBD1
v_gene: TRBV7-9
abundance: -

CDR3aa: CASSLVGATSTDTQYF
CDR3nt: TGTGCCAGCAGCTTGGTAGGGGCTACTAGCACAGATACGCAGTATTTT
j_gene: TRBJ2-3
d_gene: -
v_gene: TRBV7-2
abundance: -

CDR3aa: CASSTRTGGETQYF
CDR3nt: TGTGCCAGCAGCACTCGGACAGGAGGGGAGACCCAGTACTTC
j_gene: TRBJ2-5
d_gene: -
v_gene: TRBV21-1
abundance: once

CDR3aa: CASRGQGARDQPQNF
CDR3nt: TGTGCCAGCAGAGGTCAGGGGGCCAGGGATCAGCCCCAGAATTTT
j_gene: TRBJ1-5
d_gene: TRBD1
v_gene: TRBV2
abundance: -

CDR3aa: CASSESGKHTEAFF
CDR3nt: TGTGCCAGCAGTGAGTCAGGGAAGCACACTGAAGCTTTCTTT
j_gene: TRBJ1-1
d_gene: -
v_gene: TRBV2
abundance: -

CDR3aa: CASSQLQGEAFF
CDR3nt: TGTGCCAGCAGCCAACTACAGGGTGAAGCTTTCTTT
j_gene: TRBJ1-1
d_gene: -
v_gene: TRBV5-6
abundance: -

CDR3aa: CASSATGDSGNTIYF
CDR3nt: TGTGCCAGTAGTGCGACAGGGGATTCTGGAAACACCATATATTTT
j_gene: TRBJ1-3
d_gene: TRBD1
v_gene: TRBV19
abundance: -

CDR3aa: CASSSRLAGVAGELFF
CDR3nt: TGTGCCAGCAGCTCGAGACTAGCGGGGGTAGCCGGGGAGCTGTTTTTT
j_gene: TRBJ2-2
d_gene: TRBD2
v_gene: TRBV5-4
abundance: -

CDR3aa: CASSLDGLAGAGDEQFF
CDR3nt: TGTGCCAGCAGCTTAGATGGACTAGCGGGGGCGGGGGATGAGCAGTTCTTC
j_gene: TRBJ2-1
d_gene: TRBD2
v_gene: TRBV11-3
abundance: -

CDR3aa: CASSQLAGGADTQYF
CDR3nt: TGTGCCAGCAGCCAACTAGCGGGAGGGGCAGATACGCAGTATTTT
j_gene: TRBJ2-3
d_gene: TRBD2
v_gene: TRBV14
abundance: -

CDR3aa: CASSGDSLPEAFF
CDR3nt: TGTGCCAGCAGTGGGGACAGCCTTCCTGAAGCTTTCTTT
j_gene: TRBJ1-1
d_gene: TRBD1
v_gene: TRBV28
abundance: -

CDR3aa: CASSLVAPYEQYF
CDR3nt: TGTGCCAGCAGTTTAGTGGCCCCATACGAGCAGTACTTC
j_gene: TRBJ2-7
d_gene: -
v_gene: TRBV28
abundance: few

CDR3aa: CASSLTLQGGRAETQYF
CDR3nt: TGTGCCAGCAGCCTGACCCTTCAGGGAGGCCGGGCGGAGACCCAGTACTTC
j_gene: TRBJ2-5
d_gene: -
v_gene: TRBV14
abundance: -

CDR3aa: CASAPGQGRSGANVLTF
CDR3nt: TGTGCCAGCGCACCGGGACAGGGCAGGTCTGGGGCCAACGTCCTGACTTTC
j_gene: TRBJ2-6
d_gene: TRBD1
v_gene: TRBV27
abundance: once

CDR3aa: CASSLVDYNNEQFF
CDR3nt: TGTGCCAGCAGCTTAGTGGACTACAACAATGAGCAGTTCTTC
j_gene: TRBJ2-1
d_gene: -
v_gene: TRBV7-9
abundance: -

CDR3aa: CASKDRGGTDTQYF
CDR3nt: TGTGCCAGTAAGGACAGGGGGGGCACAGATACGCAGTATTTT
j_gene: TRBJ2-3
d_gene: TRBD1
v_gene: TRBV19
abundance: -

CDR3aa: CATSRGRQGRETQYF
CDR3nt: TGTGCCACCAGCAGAGGAAGACAGGGACGAGAGACCCAGTACTTC
j_gene: TRBJ2-5
d_gene: TRBD1
v_gene: TRBV15
abundance: -

CDR3aa: CASSQGRRGTSLGGEETQYF
CDR3nt: TGCGCCAGCAGCCAAGGGAGGAGGGGGACTAGCCTGGGGGGAGAGGAGACCCAGTACTTC
j_gene: TRBJ2-5
d_gene: TRBD2
v_gene: TRBV4-1
abundance: -